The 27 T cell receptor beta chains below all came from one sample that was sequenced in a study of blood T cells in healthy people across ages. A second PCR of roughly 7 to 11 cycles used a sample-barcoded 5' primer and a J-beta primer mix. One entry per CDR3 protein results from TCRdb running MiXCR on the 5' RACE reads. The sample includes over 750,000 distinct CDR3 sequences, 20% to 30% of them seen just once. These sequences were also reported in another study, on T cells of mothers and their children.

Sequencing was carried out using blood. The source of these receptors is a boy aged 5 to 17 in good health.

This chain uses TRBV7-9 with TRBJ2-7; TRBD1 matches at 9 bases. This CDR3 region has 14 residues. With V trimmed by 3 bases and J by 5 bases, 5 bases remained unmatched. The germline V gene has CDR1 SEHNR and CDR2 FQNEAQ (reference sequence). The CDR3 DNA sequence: TGTGCCAGCAGCTTGGACAGGGGCGGAGACGAGCAGTACTTC. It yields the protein CASSLDRGGDEQYF.

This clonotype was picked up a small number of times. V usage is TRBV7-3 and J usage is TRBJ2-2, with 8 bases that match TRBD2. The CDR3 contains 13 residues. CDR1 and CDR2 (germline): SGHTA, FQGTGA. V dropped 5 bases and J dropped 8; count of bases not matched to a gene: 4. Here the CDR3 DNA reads TGTGCCAGCAGCCCCGGACTAGCTGGGGAGCTGTTTTTT. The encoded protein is CASSPGLAGELFF.

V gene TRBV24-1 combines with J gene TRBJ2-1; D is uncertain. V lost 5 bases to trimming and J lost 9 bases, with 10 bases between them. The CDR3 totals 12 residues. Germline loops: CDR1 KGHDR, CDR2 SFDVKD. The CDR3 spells CATSVNLGEQFF. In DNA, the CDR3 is TGTGCCACCAGTGTTAATCTTGGTGAGCAGTTCTTC.

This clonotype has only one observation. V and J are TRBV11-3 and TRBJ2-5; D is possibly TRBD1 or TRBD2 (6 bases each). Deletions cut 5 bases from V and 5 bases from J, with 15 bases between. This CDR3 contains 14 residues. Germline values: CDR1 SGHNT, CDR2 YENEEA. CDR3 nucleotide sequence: TGTGCCAGCAGCCATGTGGGGGGCAGGGAGACCCAGTACTTC. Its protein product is CASSHVGGRETQYF.

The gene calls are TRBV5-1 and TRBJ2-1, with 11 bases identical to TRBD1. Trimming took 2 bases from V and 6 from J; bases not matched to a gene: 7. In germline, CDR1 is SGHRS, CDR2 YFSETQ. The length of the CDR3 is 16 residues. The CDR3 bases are TGCGCCAGCAGCTTCGTCGGTGGACAGGGGGCCAATGAGCAGTTCTTC. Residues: CASSFVGGQGANEQFF.

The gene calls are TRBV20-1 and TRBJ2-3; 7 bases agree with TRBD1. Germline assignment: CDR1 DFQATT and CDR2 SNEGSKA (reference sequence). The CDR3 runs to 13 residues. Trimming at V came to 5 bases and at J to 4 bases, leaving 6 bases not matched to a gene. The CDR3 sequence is CSARRQGPDTQYF. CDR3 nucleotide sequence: TGCAGTGCTCGCAGACAGGGCCCAGATACGCAGTATTTT.

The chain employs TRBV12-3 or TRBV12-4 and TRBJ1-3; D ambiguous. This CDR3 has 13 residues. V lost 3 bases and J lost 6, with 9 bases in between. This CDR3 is CASSFTPENTIYF. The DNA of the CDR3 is TGTGCCAGCAGTTTTACTCCGGAAAACACCATATATTTT.

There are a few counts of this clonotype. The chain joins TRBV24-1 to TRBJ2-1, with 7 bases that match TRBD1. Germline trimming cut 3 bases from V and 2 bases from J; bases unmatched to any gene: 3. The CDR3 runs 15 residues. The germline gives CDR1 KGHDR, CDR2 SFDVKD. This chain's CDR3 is CATSDLTGPYNEQFF. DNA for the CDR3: TGTGCCACCAGTGATCTGACAGGGCCCTACAATGAGCAGTTCTTC.

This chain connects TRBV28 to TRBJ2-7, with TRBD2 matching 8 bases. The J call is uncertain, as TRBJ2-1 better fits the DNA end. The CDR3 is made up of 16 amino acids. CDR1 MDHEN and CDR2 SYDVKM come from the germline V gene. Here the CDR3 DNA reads TGTGCCAGCAGTTCGGACCCGGGACTAGTAGGAAATGAGCAGTTCTTC. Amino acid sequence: CASSSDPGLVGNEQFF.

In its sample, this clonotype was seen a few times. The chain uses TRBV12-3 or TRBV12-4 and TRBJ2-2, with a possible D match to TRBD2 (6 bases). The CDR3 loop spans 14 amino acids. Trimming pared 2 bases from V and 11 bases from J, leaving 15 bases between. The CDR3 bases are TGTGCCAGCAGTTTAACCCCGGGACTCGGAGAGCTGTTTTTT. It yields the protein CASSLTPGLGELFF.

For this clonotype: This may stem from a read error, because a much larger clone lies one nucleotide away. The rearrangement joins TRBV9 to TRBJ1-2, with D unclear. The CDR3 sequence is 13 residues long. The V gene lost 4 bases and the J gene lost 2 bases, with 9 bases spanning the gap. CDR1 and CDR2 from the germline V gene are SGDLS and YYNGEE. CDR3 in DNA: TGTGCCAGCAGCTCCGCAGGAAACTATGGCTACACCTTC. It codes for CASSSAGNYGYTF. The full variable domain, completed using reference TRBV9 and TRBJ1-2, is DSGVTQTPKHLITATGQRVTLRCSPRSGDLSVYWYQQSLDQGLQFLIQYYNGEERAKGNILERFSAQQFPDLHSELNLSSLELGDSALYFCASSSAGNYGYTFGSGTRLTVV.

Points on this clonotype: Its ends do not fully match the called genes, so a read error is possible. CDR3 residues: CVSSLSRLGVTSSGANVLTF. Written as DNA, the CDR3 is TGTGTCAGCAGCTTAAGTCGTCTGGGCGTGACTTCATCTGGGGCCAACGTCCTGACTTTC. The J gene is TRBJ2-6, the V gene TRBV7-8; D gene unclear. Germline V lookup: CDR1 SGHVS, CDR2 FQNEAQ. The CDR3 covers 20 residues.

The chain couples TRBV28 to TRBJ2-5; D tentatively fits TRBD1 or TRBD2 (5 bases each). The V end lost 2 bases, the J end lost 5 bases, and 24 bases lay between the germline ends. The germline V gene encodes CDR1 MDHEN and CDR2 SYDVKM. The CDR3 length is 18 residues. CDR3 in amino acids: CASSLNVWGPKARETQYF. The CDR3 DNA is TGTGCCAGCAGTTTAAATGTGTGGGGACCTAAAGCCCGGGAGACCCAGTACTTC.

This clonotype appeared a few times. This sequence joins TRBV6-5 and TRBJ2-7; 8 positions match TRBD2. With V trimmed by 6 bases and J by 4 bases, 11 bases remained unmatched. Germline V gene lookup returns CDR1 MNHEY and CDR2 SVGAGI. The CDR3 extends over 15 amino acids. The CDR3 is CASSPAGTSSYEQYF. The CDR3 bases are TGTGCCAGCAGCCCCGCGGGGACTAGTTCGTACGAGCAGTACTTC.

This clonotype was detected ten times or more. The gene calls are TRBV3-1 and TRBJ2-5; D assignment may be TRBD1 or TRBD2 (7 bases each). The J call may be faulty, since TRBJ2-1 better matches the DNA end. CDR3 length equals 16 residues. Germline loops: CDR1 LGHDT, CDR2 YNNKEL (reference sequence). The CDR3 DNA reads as TGTGCCAGCAGCCCGGGAGGACAGGAACTTTACAATGAGCAGTTCTTC. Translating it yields CASSPGGQELYNEQFF.

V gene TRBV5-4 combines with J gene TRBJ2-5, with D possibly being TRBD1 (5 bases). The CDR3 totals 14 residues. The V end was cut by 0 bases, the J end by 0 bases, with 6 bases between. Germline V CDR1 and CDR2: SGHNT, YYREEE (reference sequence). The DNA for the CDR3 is TGTGCCAGCAGCTTGGACAGGTACCAAGAGACCCAGTACTTC. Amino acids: CASSLDRYQETQYF. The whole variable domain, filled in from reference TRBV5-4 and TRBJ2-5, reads ETGVTQSPTHLIKTRGQQVTLRCSSQSGHNTVSWYQQALGQGPQFIFQYYREEENGRGNFPPRFSGLQFPNYSSELNVNALELDDSALYLCASSLDRYQETQYFGPGTRLLVL.

The CDR3 region has the DNA TGTGCCAGCAGCTTTACAGGGGAAATCCGTGGTGAAAAACTGTTTTTT. Residues: CASSFTGEIRGEKLFF. The chain is built from TRBV7-8 and TRBJ1-4; TRBD1 aligns across 7 bases. Germline V gives CDR1 SGHVS, CDR2 FQNEAQ. The CDR3 is 16 residues long. The V and J ends lost 3 bases and 7 bases, in that order; junction bases with no gene match: 11.

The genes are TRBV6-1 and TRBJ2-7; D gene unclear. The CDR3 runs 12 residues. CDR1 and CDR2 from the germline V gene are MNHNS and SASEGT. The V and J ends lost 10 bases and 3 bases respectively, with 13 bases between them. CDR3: CATRPNHYEQYF. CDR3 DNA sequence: TGTGCCACCCGACCAAATCACTACGAGCAGTACTTC.

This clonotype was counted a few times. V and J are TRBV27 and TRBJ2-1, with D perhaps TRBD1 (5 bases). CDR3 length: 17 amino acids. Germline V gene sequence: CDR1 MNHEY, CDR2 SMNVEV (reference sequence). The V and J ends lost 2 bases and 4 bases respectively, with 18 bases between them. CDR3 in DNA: TGTGCCAGCAGTTTAGGGGTGGGGCTAGAGTTTTACAATGAGCAGTTCTTC. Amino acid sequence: CASSLGVGLEFYNEQFF.

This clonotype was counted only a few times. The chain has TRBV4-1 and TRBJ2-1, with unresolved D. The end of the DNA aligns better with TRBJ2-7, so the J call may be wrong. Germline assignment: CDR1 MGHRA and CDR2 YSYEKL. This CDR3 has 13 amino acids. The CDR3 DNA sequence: TGCGCCAGCAGCCAAGGTTGGACCTACGAGCAGTACTTC. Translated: CASSQGWTYEQYF.

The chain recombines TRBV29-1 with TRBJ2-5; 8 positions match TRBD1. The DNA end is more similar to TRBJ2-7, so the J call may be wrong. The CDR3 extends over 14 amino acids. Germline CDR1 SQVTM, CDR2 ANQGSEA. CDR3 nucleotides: TGCAGCGTTGTGGGGCAGGGGGCTGTCTACGAGCAGTACTTC. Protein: CSVVGQGAVYEQYF.

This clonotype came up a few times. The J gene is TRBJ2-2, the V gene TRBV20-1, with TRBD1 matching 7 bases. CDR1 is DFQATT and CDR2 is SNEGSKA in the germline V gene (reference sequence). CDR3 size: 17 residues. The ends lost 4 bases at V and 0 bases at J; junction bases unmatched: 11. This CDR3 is CSATEVGQNSNTGELFF. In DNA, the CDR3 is TGCAGTGCTACCGAGGTGGGACAGAATTCGAACACCGGGGAGCTGTTTTTT.

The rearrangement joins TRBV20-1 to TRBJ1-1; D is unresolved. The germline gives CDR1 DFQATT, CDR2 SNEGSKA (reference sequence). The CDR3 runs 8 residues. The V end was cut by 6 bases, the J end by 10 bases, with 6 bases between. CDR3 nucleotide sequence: TGCAGTGCCAGTCCAGCTTTCTTT. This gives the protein CSASPAFF.

The CDR3 DNA reads TGCAGTGCTAGACGGTACAGGGAAAACATTCAGTACTTC. Translating it yields CSARRYRENIQYF. The gene calls are TRBV20-1 and TRBJ2-4; a possible D gene is TRBD1 (6 bases). The V gene's germline CDR1 is DFQATT and CDR2 SNEGSKA (reference sequence). The CDR3 totals 13 residues. V was clipped by 2 bases and J by 5 bases, with 10 bases between them.

Here the CDR3 reads CASRGDRGYEQYF. The CDR3 DNA sequence: TGCGCCAGCAGAGGGGACAGGGGCTACGAGCAGTACTTC. The genes are TRBV5-1 and TRBJ2-7; the match to TRBD1 covers 10 bases. J lost 3 bases, V lost 5 bases, and 2 bases had no gene match. Germline V CDR1 and CDR2: SGHRS, YFSETQ. This CDR3 is 13 amino acids long.

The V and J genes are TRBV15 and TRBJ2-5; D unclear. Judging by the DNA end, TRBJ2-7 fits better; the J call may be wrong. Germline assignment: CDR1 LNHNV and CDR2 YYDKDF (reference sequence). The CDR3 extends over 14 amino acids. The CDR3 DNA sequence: TGTGCCACCAGCAGTGCCTTTCTAACATACGAGCAGTACTTC. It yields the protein CATSSAFLTYEQYF.

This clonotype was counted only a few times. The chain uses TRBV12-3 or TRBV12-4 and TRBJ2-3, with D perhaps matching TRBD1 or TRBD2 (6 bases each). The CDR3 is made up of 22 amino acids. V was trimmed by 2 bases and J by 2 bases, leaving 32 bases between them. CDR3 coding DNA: TGTGCCAGCAGTTTAACTCTGGCCGGGGGCCTCCTACGCACTCAGGTCACAGATACGCAGTATTTT. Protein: CASSLTLAGGLLRTQVTDTQYF.